The entry below gives a single TCR beta chain sequence along with its context. The antigen is not known. The source of the sample is a study of T cell repertoires in cytomegalovirus infection. Turning to the study itself: Matching HLA type, along with CMV infection, was indicated by public TCR beta signatures. Whole-study findings and limits: In two of eight donors, the top clonotype was HLA-C-restricted CMV-specific. Pooled public TCR beta family frequency picked out CMV carriers with the relevant HLA.

TCRdb re-called the reads with MiXCR, one entry per CDR3 protein. This sample has about 440,000 distinct CDR3 sequences, with approximately 32% found just once. J was trimmed by 8 bases and V by 3 bases; bases with no gene match: 6. The CDR3 consists of 12 residues. Germline V gene lookup returns CDR1 GTSNPN and CDR2 SVGIG (reference sequence). This chain uses TRBV30 with TRBJ1-1; 7 nucleotides agree with TRBD1. Sequenced material: PBMCs. This receptor was identified in a human donor in good health (CMV status not recorded). Some clones in this sample may be carry-over from other donors' samples. As DNA, the CDR3 is TGTGCCTGGAGAACTACAGGGGACGAAGCTTTCTTT. It codes for CAWRTTGDEAFF.